This TCR beta chain was recorded in a study of blood T cell repertoires in COVID-19. Turning to the study itself: The analysed material was cDNA or gDNA that came from T cells, B-cell-depleted T cells, or PBMCs.

A single count supports this clone. This CDR3 region has 9 residues. The V gene lost 11 bases and the J gene lost 5 bases, with 4 bases spanning the gap. The study drew participants aged about 18 to 89 years from 20 to 30 US areas. Cohort assignment relied on participant-reported clinical history. Original handling: How many nucleated cells were present was estimated from reference gene primer amplification. TCRdb keeps only in-frame clones here, not all; method: immunoSEQ multiplex PCR. That table is the source of V, J and clone size, and D and trimming were worked out from the DNA. Here the sample spans 350,000 to 550,000 clones, 70% to 90% being singletons.

Sample: PBMCs or T cells enriched from blood (not recorded which). The TCR originated in a young woman with acute COVID-19. The chain joins TRBV23-1 to TRBJ1-5; no firm D call. TRBV23-1 is sorted into the ORF group, with uncertain function. In DNA, the CDR3 is TGCGCCCGGGATCAGCCCCAGCATTTT. Translated: CARDQPQHF.